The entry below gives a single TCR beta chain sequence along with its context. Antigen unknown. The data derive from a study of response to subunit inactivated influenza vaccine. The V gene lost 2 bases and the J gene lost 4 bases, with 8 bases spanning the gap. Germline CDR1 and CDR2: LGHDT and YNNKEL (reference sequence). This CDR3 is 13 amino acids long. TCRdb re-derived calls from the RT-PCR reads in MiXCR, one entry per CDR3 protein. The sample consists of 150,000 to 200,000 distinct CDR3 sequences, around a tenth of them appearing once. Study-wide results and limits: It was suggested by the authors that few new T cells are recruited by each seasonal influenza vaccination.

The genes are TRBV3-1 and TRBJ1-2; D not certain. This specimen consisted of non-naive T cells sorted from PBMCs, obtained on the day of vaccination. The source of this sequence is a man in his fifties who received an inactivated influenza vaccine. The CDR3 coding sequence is TGTGCCAGCAGCCAATATCAGGTCTATGGCTACACCTTC. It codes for CASSQYQVYGYTF.